A selection of T cell receptor beta chains follows, all from one sample in a study of regulatory and conventional T cells in RAG deficiency. Measured with immunoSEQ multiplex PCR; TCRdb has only the in-frame clones, and not every one. Seen here are approximately 46,000 clones, about nine tenths observed once, and the top ten hold roughly 0.51%. The same data also went into a second study, on regulatory T cells.

Sequencing input: CD4+ effector T cells sorted from blood. The receptors were gathered from a human donor in good health. The CDR3 runs from the conserved cysteine through the conserved F or W. The D gene is left open where the match is weak. The size field is filled for only some rows; it gives once, few, many or a size class.

TGTGCCAGCAGCTTCCGGGACAGTTTCACAGATACGCAGTATTTT | CASSFRDSFTDTQYF | TRBJ2-3 | TRBD1 | 15 | TRBV11-2 | NA
TGTGCCAGCAGCTTGGCGGGAGGGCATGAGCAGTTCTTC | CASSLAGGHEQFF | TRBJ2-1 | TRBD2 | 13 | TRBV7-9 | NA
TGCGCCAGCACCCAGACAGGGAGCGGCCACGAGCAGTACTTC | CASTQTGSGHEQYF | TRBJ2-7 | TRBD1 | 14 | TRBV5-1 | NA
TGTGCCAGCAGCTTGAAGGGCACAGATACGCAGTATTTT | CASSLKGTDTQYF | TRBJ2-3 | NA | 13 | TRBV5-6 | NA
TGTGCCAGCACATTTGGGGGGGGAAACACTGAAGCTTTCTTT | CASTFGGGNTEAFF | TRBJ1-1 | NA | 14 | TRBV6-6 | NA
TGTGCCAGCAGCCCCCGGGACAGGCTCGAAAAACTGTTTTTT | CASSPRDRLEKLFF | TRBJ1-4 | TRBD1 | 14 | TRBV5-6 | NA
TGTGCCAGTAGTCTAGTATATAGCAATCAGCCCCAGCATTTT | CASSLVYSNQPQHF | TRBJ1-5 | NA | 14 | TRBV19 | NA
TGTGCCAGTAGTACCGGACTAGTGAGGGGAGAGACCCAGTACTTC | CASSTGLVRGETQYF | TRBJ2-5 | TRBD2 | 15 | TRBV19 | NA
TGTGCCAGCAGTTGGGACGGGACCTACGAGCAGTACTTC | CASSWDGTYEQYF | TRBJ2-7 | NA | 13 | TRBV6-5 | once
TGTGCCAGCTCCAACCGGGCGGGGCGATACAATGAGCAGTTCTTC | CASSNRAGRYNEQFF | TRBJ2-1 | NA | 15 | TRBV18 | NA
TGTGCCAGCAGCTTAGTCAGGGGGCACGAGACCCAGTACTTC | CASSLVRGHETQYF | TRBJ2-5 | TRBD1 | 14 | TRBV7-9 | NA
TGTGCCAGCAGCCTCGCTAGATCGACGGACAATGAGCAGTTCTTC | CASSLARSTDNEQFF | TRBJ2-1 | NA | 15 | TRBV7-8 | NA
TGTGCCAGCGGGGACATCAAGAACACTGAAGCTTTCTTT | CASGDIKNTEAFF | TRBJ1-1 | NA | 13 | TRBV25-1 | NA
TGTGCCAGCTCACCAGTGGGATTGGGGAATTCACCCCTCCACTTT | CASSPVGLGNSPLHF | TRBJ1-6 | NA | 15 | TRBV18 | NA
TGTGCCAGCAGTGACGCGGGGTCTCTGAGTGGGGCTTTCTTT | CASSDAGSLSGAFF | TRBJ1-1 | NA | 14 | TRBV6-1 | NA
TGTGCCAGTCTCTCGTTCTCTGGAAACACCATATATTTT | CASLSFSGNTIYF | TRBJ1-3 | NA | 13 | TRBV25-1 | NA
TGTGCCAGCAGTGAGGGGGGAGGAAGGACTGAAGCTTTCTTT | CASSEGGGRTEAFF | TRBJ1-1 | NA | 14 | TRBV6-5 | NA
TGTGCCAGCAGGACAGGGTTGAGGGGCTACACCTTC | CASRTGLRGYTF | TRBJ1-2 | TRBD1 | 12 | TRBV6-5 | NA
TGTGCCAGCAGGACAGGGGGCTTGCGCAATCAGCCCCAGCATTTT | CASRTGGLRNQPQHF | TRBJ1-5 | TRBD1 | 15 | TRBV28 | NA
TGTGCCAGCTCCGGGGACAGGGTAAACGAGCAGTACTTC | CASSGDRVNEQYF | TRBJ2-7 | TRBD1 | 13 | TRBV18 | NA
TGTGCCAGCAGCGTAACAGAAAGCTCCTATAATTCACCCCTCCACTTT | CASSVTESSYNSPLHF | TRBJ1-6 | NA | 16 | TRBV9 | NA
TGTGCCAGCAGTTTCGGAGGGGTTTCCCAAGAGACCCAGTACTTC | CASSFGGVSQETQYF | TRBJ2-5 | NA | 15 | TRBV28 | NA
TGTGCCAGCAGTTTTGTCCCGAGCACTGAAGCTTTCTTT | CASSFVPSTEAFF | TRBJ1-1 | NA | 13 | TRBV27 | NA
TGTGCCAGTAGTAATCCGACAGGGGGAGCCACCGGGGAGCTGTTTTTT | CASSNPTGGATGELFF | TRBJ2-2 | TRBD1 | 16 | TRBV19 | NA
TGTGCCAGCAGCTTCCGGGGGGGAGCGGGAGGGCCTCTTAACGAGCAGTACTTC | CASSFRGGAGGPLNEQYF | TRBJ2-7 | TRBD2 | 18 | TRBV9 | NA
TGTGCCAGTAGTATAGGGGGACAGGGGGAAAAACTGTTTTTT | CASSIGGQGEKLFF | TRBJ1-4 | TRBD1 | 14 | TRBV19 | NA
TGTGCCAGCTCACCAGGGCTAGCGGGAGGCGGGACAGATACGCAGTATTTT | CASSPGLAGGGTDTQYF | TRBJ2-3 | TRBD2 | 17 | TRBV18 | NA
TGTGCCAGCAGCTTAGCGGGGGGGTACAATGAGCAGTTCTTC | CASSLAGGYNEQFF | TRBJ2-1 | TRBD2 | 14 | TRBV7-9 | NA
TGTGCCAGTATCTCAGGCAATCAGCCCCAGCATTTT | CASISGNQPQHF | TRBJ1-5 | NA | 12 | TRBV19 | NA
TGTGCTAGTGTGAGGTTTCCTGGAAACACCATATATTTT | CASVRFPGNTIYF | TRBJ1-3 | NA | 13 | TRBV12-5 | NA
TGTGCCAGCAGCAGCAGGATGATGAACACTGAAGCTTTCTTT | CASSSRMMNTEAFF | TRBJ1-1 | NA | 14 | TRBV4-2 | NA
TGTGCCAGCAGCCCAGACCCGCGACGCGGACGTCAAGGCGCTTTCTTT | CASSPDPRRGRQGAFF | TRBJ1-1 | NA | 16 | TRBV7-9 | NA
TGTGCCAGCAGTTACTTGCAGCCGGCGGATAATTCACCCCTCCACTTT | CASSYLQPADNSPLHF | TRBJ1-6 | NA | 16 | TRBV6-6 | NA
TGTGCCAGCAGCCCCCCTGGTGGACGGAACTATGGCTACACCTTC | CASSPPGGRNYGYTF | TRBJ1-2 | NA | 15 | TRBV14 | NA
TGTGCCACAACAAGAACCGGGACAGACCAACACCGGGGGCTGTTTTTT | CATTRTGTDQHRGLFF | TRBJ2-2 | TRBD1 | 16 | TRBV18 | NA
TGTGCCAGCAGGGGGCAGGGAGGGGGCTCCTACGAGCAGTACTTC | CASRGQGGGSYEQYF | TRBJ2-7 | NA | 15 | TRBV28 | once
TGTGCCAGCGGCGCTCAGGGGTTGAACACTGAAGCTTTCTTT | CASGAQGLNTEAFF | TRBJ1-1 | NA | 14 | TRBV9 | NA
TGTGCCAGCAGCCAACTAGCGGGACCCCAAGAGACCCAGTACTTC | CASSQLAGPQETQYF | TRBJ2-5 | TRBD2 | 15 | TRBV6-4 | NA
TGCGCCAGCAGCTTGGTCGTTCAGGGGGCAGACACCGGGGAGCTGTTTTTT | CASSLVVQGADTGELFF | TRBJ2-2 | TRBD1 | 17 | TRBV5-1 | NA
TGTGCCAGTAGCCGACAGGTGAACTCCTACAATGAGCAGTTCTTC | CASSRQVNSYNEQFF | TRBJ2-1 | NA | 15 | TRBV19 | NA
TGTGCCAGCAGCCCGAGGCTCTCCTCCACAGATACGCAGTATTTT | CASSPRLSSTDTQYF | TRBJ2-3 | NA | 15 | TRBV9 | once
TGTGCAGCAGGCAGCCAGAACACCGGGGAGCTGTTTTTT | CAAGSQNTGELFF | TRBJ2-2 | NA | 13 | TRBV28 | NA
TGCGCCAGCCGAGGCGTAGGAGAGACCCAGTACTTC | CASRGVGETQYF | TRBJ2-5 | NA | 12 | TRBV5-1 | NA
TGTGCCAGCAAGGACGCCGGGACCATAGTTACAGATACGCAGTATTTT | CASKDAGTIVTDTQYF | TRBJ2-3 | NA | 16 | TRBV2 | NA
TGTGCCAGTAGTATTGGGGTGAACACTGAAGCTTTCTTT | CASSIGVNTEAFF | TRBJ1-1 | NA | 13 | TRBV19 | few
TGTGCCAGCAGCCGGGACGGTTATAGCAATCAGCCCCAGCATTTT | CASSRDGYSNQPQHF | TRBJ1-5 | NA | 15 | TRBV6-1 | once
TGCGCCAGCAGCCAAGATAGCGGGACAGGGGGTACAGATACGCAGTATTTT | CASSQDSGTGGTDTQYF | TRBJ2-3 | TRBD1 | 17 | TRBV4-1 | NA
TGTGCCAGCAGTCGAAAAGGCGCGGACACTGAAGCTTTCTTT | CASSRKGADTEAFF | TRBJ1-1 | NA | 14 | TRBV2 | NA
TGTGCCATCAGTGAGTCGAAGGGGACGGATGAAAAACTGTTTTTT | CAISESKGTDEKLFF | TRBJ1-4 | NA | 15 | TRBV10-3 | NA
TGTGCCTGGAGCCCAGGGAAGCGGTCTCCCTATAACACCGGGGAGCTGTTTTTT | CAWSPGKRSPYNTGELFF | TRBJ2-2 | NA | 18 | TRBV30 | NA